Listed here are 9 T cell receptor beta chains from one sample, sequenced in a study of blood T cell repertoires in COVID-19. Repertoires were generated with immunoSEQ multiplex PCR, while TCRdb's copy carries only in-frame clones and drops some. The sample has around 180,000 clones; roughly 82% are singletons. Sequenced sample: peripheral blood. Receptors were obtained from a woman aged 25-40 years with acute or convalescent COVID-19.

The chain recombines TRBV4-3 with TRBJ2-7; TRBD2 matches 11 bases. CDR1 is LGHNA and CDR2 is YSLEER in the germline V gene. This CDR3 has 16 residues. Trimming took 0 bases from V and 4 from J; bases not matched to a gene: 5. CDR3 region: CASSQDSTSGGYEQYF. CDR3 sequence (DNA): TGCGCCAGCAGCCAAGATAGTACTAGCGGGGGATACGAGCAGTACTTC.

The chain recombines TRBV15 with TRBJ1-6; 9 bases map to TRBD1. CDR1 is LNHNV and CDR2 is YYDKDF in the germline V gene (reference sequence). After removal of 0 bases from V and 5 bases from J, the junction contained 11 bases not matched to a gene. The length of the CDR3 is 19 residues. CDR3 amino acids: CATSRELTGGAIDNSPLHF. DNA for the CDR3: TGTGCCACCAGCAGAGAGTTAACAGGGGGCGCCATCGATAATTCACCCCTCCACTTT.

This clone was detected a few times. The CDR3 loop is CSASLQETQYF. CDR3 bases: TGCAGTGCTAGTCTACAAGAGACCCAGTACTTC. The rearrangement links TRBV20-1 to TRBJ2-5, with D unresolved. Trimming left V 3 bases short and J 2 bases short, with 4 bases between. The CDR3 runs to 11 residues. Germline V gene sequence: CDR1 DFQATT, CDR2 SNEGSKA (reference sequence).

The chain couples TRBV7-9 to TRBJ1-5; D gene ambiguous. The CDR3 has 14 amino acids. The ends were cut back, 3 bases at V and 0 bases at J, with 6 bases in the middle. Germline V lookup: CDR1 SEHNR, CDR2 FQNEAQ (reference sequence). DNA for the CDR3: TGTGCCAGCAGCTTCCGGGGTAGCAATCAGCCCCAGCATTTT. Its protein is CASSFRGSNQPQHF. The full variable domain, completed using reference TRBV7-9 and TRBJ1-5, is DTGVSQNPRHKITKRGQNVTFRCDPISEHNRLYWYRQTLGQGPEFLTYFQNEAQLEKSRLLSDRFSAERPKGSFSTLEIQRTEQGDSAMYLCASSFRGSNQPQHFGDGTRLSIL.

CDR3 in amino acids: CASSQGTGSNTEAFF. CDR3 bases: TGTGCCAGCAGCCAAGGGACAGGGTCGAACACTGAAGCTTTCTTT. This chain uses TRBV3-1 (or the pseudogene TRBV3-2) with TRBJ1-1, with TRBD1 matching over 8 bases. With V trimmed by 1 base and J by 1 base, 2 bases remained unmatched. There are 15 residues in the CDR3. Germline CDR1 and CDR2: LGHDT and YNNKEL (reference sequence).

This chain joins TRBV7-9 and TRBJ2-3; D call uncertain. V lost 2 bases and J 4 bases, leaving 13 bases between the germline ends. The CDR3 extends over 15 amino acids. From germline, CDR1 is SEHNR and CDR2 FQNEAQ (reference sequence). The CDR3 here is CASSLRGLNPDTQYF. DNA for the CDR3: TGTGCCAGCAGCTTAAGAGGCCTAAATCCAGATACGCAGTATTTT.

The chain has TRBV7-9 and TRBJ2-3; 8 bases align to TRBD2. This CDR3 region has 15 residues. V gave up 7 bases and J gave up 4 bases; unmatched junction bases: 10. In germline, CDR1 is SEHNR, CDR2 FQNEAQ (reference sequence). In DNA form, the CDR3 reads TGTGCCAGCACCAATCCCACGGGGGGGCCAGATACGCAGTATTTT. It specifies CASTNPTGGPDTQYF.

The rearrangement links TRBV7-9 to TRBJ1-1; TRBD1 is a possible D gene (5 bases). Trimming took off 1 base at V and 1 base at J, with 13 bases between the two ends. This CDR3 contains 16 residues. Germline V lookup: CDR1 SEHNR, CDR2 FQNEAQ (reference sequence). For the CDR3, the DNA is TGTGCCAGCAGCTTAGATCCAGGGCCGGGGAACACTGAAGCTTTCTTT. Protein product: CASSLDPGPGNTEAFF.

The V call is TRBV5-6, the J call TRBJ1-2; D may be TRBD1 (6 bases). Germline CDR1 is SGHDT and CDR2 is YYEEEE. This CDR3 is 13 amino acids long. Trimming cost V 2 bases and J 3 bases, with 8 bases left between them. CDR3 in amino acids: CASSFQGHYGYTF. The CDR3 DNA reads as TGTGCCAGCAGCTTTCAGGGGCACTATGGCTACACCTTC. The complete variable domain, with remaining parts taken from reference TRBV5-6 and TRBJ1-2, reads DAGVTQSPTHLIKTRGQQVTLRCSPKSGHDTVSWYQQALGQGPQFIFQYYEEEERQRGNFPDRFSGHQFPNYSSELNVNALLLGDSALYLCASSFQGHYGYTFGSGTRLTVV.